The 32 T cell receptor beta chains given below trace back to one sample, sequenced in a study of T cell responses to AZD1222 COVID-19 vaccine. The table came from immunoSEQ multiplex PCR; TCRdb's copy has only in-frame clones and leaves some out. The profile shows approximately 150,000 clones, about 90% of them singletons. The sequences come from peripheral blood, collected 28 days after the second dose of the MenACWY control vaccine. These receptors originate from an adult who received the MenACWY meningococcal vaccine as a control.

The gene calls are TRBV18 and TRBJ1-1; D not certain. The germline V gene encodes CDR1 KGHSH and CDR2 LQKENI. V was cut by 0 bases and J by 4 bases, with 9 bases left in between. The CDR3 spans 14 residues. This chain's CDR3 is CASSPPSGVTEAFF. The CDR3, as DNA: TGTGCCAGCTCACCACCATCCGGGGTCACTGAAGCTTTCTTT.

The chain links TRBV29-1 to TRBJ2-2; D possibly corresponds to TRBD1 (6 bases). Germline V CDR1 and CDR2: SQVTM, ANQGSEA. V was clipped by 2 bases and J by 4 bases, with 11 bases between them. The CDR3 length is 14 residues. CDR3 nucleotide sequence: TGCAGCGTTGAAAAGGGCAGGGGCACCGGGGAGCTGTTTTTT. Amino acid sequence: CSVEKGRGTGELFF.

This rearrangement joins TRBV5-6 to TRBJ1-6; no reliable D call. V dropped 5 bases and J dropped 2 bases, with 8 bases sitting between them. The CDR3 extends over 14 amino acids. CDR1 is SGHDT, CDR2 YYEEEE, per germline. The CDR3 sequence: CASRRRAYNSPLHF. The CDR3 coding sequence is TGTGCCAGCAGAAGAAGGGCCTATAATTCACCCCTCCACTTT.

This clone was found once. The V call is TRBV18, the J call TRBJ1-1; D unresolved. Per the germline V gene, CDR1 is KGHSH and CDR2 is LQKENI. This CDR3 region has 14 residues. V was pared by 3 bases and J by 1 base, with 9 bases between. CDR3 protein: CASSPDTRNTEAFF. The CDR3 nucleotides read TGTGCCAGCTCACCTGATACGAGGAACACTGAAGCTTTCTTT.

The gene calls are TRBV11-2 and TRBJ2-5, with D possibly being TRBD2 (5 bases). Trimming removed 1 base at V and 5 bases at J, with 11 bases between. This CDR3 contains 14 residues. Germline loops: CDR1 SGHAT, CDR2 FQNNGV. CDR3 region: CASSLVSPGETQYF. In nucleotides, the CDR3 is TGTGCCAGCAGCTTAGTGTCACCGGGGGAGACCCAGTACTTC.

The chain joins TRBV28 to TRBJ1-5, with 8 bases aligning to TRBD1. Per the germline V gene, CDR1 is MDHEN and CDR2 is SYDVKM. The CDR3 has 16 amino acids. V shed 4 bases, J shed 5 bases, and the junction held 10 bases outside the gene matches. CDR3 sequence: CASSSPMTGEYQPQHF. As DNA, the CDR3 is TGTGCCAGCAGTTCTCCAATGACAGGGGAGTATCAGCCCCAGCATTTT.

The chain recombines TRBV7-6 with TRBJ2-5; 11 bases agree with TRBD2. The CDR3 totals 16 residues. CDR1 SGHVS and CDR2 FNYEAQ come from the germline V gene. V trimming: 3 bases; J trimming: 5 bases; junction bases outside the gene matches: 8. The CDR3 DNA sequence: TGTGCCAGCAGCTTTAGTTCTAGCGGGAGGCTGGAGACCCAGTACTTC. Its translation: CASSFSSSGRLETQYF.

This chain joins TRBV9 and TRBJ1-4; TRBD1 agrees at 7 bases. Germline V gene lookup returns CDR1 SGDLS and CDR2 YYNGEE. Unmatched junction bases numbered 8, after V lost 4 bases and J lost 5 bases. This CDR3 is 15 amino acids long. This chain's CDR3 is CASSTGQATNEKLFF. The CDR3 DNA reads as TGTGCCAGCAGCACCGGACAGGCGACAAATGAAAAACTGTTTTTT.

This clone appeared a single time. This rearrangement joins TRBV28 to TRBJ2-7; D might be TRBD2 (6 bases). V lost 3 bases and J 0 bases, leaving 12 bases between the germline ends. CDR3 length: 15 residues. From germline, CDR1 is MDHEN and CDR2 SYDVKM. The CDR3 reads CASSLEGPGSYEQYF. For the CDR3, the DNA is TGTGCCAGCAGTTTGGAGGGGCCCGGCTCCTACGAGCAGTACTTC.

This chain uses TRBV27 with TRBJ2-2; the D call may be TRBD1 or TRBD2 (5 bases each). V was cut by 3 bases and J by 3 bases, with 11 bases left in between. The CDR3 sequence is 15 residues long. The germline gives CDR1 MNHEY, CDR2 SMNVEV (reference sequence). The chain's CDR3 is CASSLTGPDTGELFF. DNA for the CDR3: TGTGCCAGCAGTTTGACGGGGCCGGACACCGGGGAGCTGTTTTTT.

The chain recombines TRBV15 with TRBJ2-7; D might be TRBD2 (6 bases). Trimming removed 1 base at V and 7 bases at J, with 20 bases between. The CDR3 has 16 amino acids. CDR1 and CDR2 from the germline V gene are LNHNV and YYDKDF (reference sequence). Written as DNA, the CDR3 is TGTGCCACCAGCAGAGGAGGGACTGGCCCCCAGGGTGAGCAGTACTTC. Protein sequence: CATSRGGTGPQGEQYF. The complete variable domain, with remaining parts taken from reference TRBV15 and TRBJ2-7, reads DAMVIQNPRYQVTQFGKPVTLSCSQTLNHNVMYWYQQKSSQAPKLLFHYYDKDFNNEADTPDNFQSRRPNTSFCFLDIRSPGLGDTAMYLCATSRGGTGPQGEQYFGPGTRLTVT.

The CDR3: CASSFDRVRETQYF. CDR3 DNA sequence: TGTGCCAGCAGCTTCGACAGGGTCCGGGAGACCCAGTACTTC. This sequence joins TRBV5-5 and TRBJ2-5; 7 bases line up with TRBD1. Germline assignment: CDR1 SGHKS and CDR2 YYEKEE (reference sequence). This CDR3 has 14 amino acids. Trimming at V came to 2 bases and at J to 5 bases, leaving 6 bases not matched to a gene.

The chain recombines TRBV7-7 with TRBJ1-3; no firm D call. The germline V and J ends were trimmed by 8 bases and 1 base, with 15 bases remaining between them. Germline CDR1 is SSHAT and CDR2 is FNYEAQ (reference sequence). This CDR3 contains 15 residues. CDR3 amino acids: CASSPGPGSGNTIYF. CDR3 DNA: TGTGCCAGCTCCCCCGGACCCGGTTCTGGAAACACCATATATTTT.

This chain connects TRBV7-2 to TRBJ2-2; 7 nucleotides align to TRBD1. With V trimmed by 5 bases and J by 1 base, 4 bases remained unmatched. Germline-derived CDR1 and CDR2 are SGHTA and FQGNSA. The length of the CDR3 is 15 residues. The CDR3 DNA is TGTGCCAGCAGCCCGGACAGGAGGAACACCGGGGAGCTGTTTTTT. As protein: CASSPDRRNTGELFF.

The chain joins TRBV27 to TRBJ1-5; TRBD1 is a possible D gene (5 bases). The CDR3 totals 15 residues. Germline V gene lookup returns CDR1 MNHEY and CDR2 SMNVEV (reference sequence). V dropped 4 bases and J dropped 0 bases, with 10 bases sitting between them. The CDR3 region is CASSSGGASNQPQHF. The CDR3 DNA follows: TGTGCCAGCAGTTCCGGAGGGGCTAGCAATCAGCCCCAGCATTTT.

This chain connects TRBV7-8 to TRBJ2-7; perhaps TRBD2 as D (5 bases). Germline CDR1 and CDR2: SGHVS and FQNEAQ. The CDR3 covers 14 residues. V was pared by 1 base and J by 4 bases, with 11 bases between. The CDR3 region has the DNA TGTGCCAGCAGCTTAGGTGAGGGAAGATACGAGCAGTACTTC. Translating gives CASSLGEGRYEQYF.

This clone was seen only once. V is TRBV3-1 (or the pseudogene TRBV3-2) and J is TRBJ2-1; D is unclear. V lost 4 bases and J lost 0, with 13 bases in between. The CDR3 is 16 residues long. Germline lookup yields CDR1 LGHDT and CDR2 YNNKEL (reference sequence). The CDR3 loop reads CASSPRPASSYNEQFF. The CDR3 nucleotides read TGTGCCAGCAGCCCCCGTCCGGCGAGCTCCTACAATGAGCAGTTCTTC.

The V and J genes are TRBV6-2 or TRBV6-3 and TRBJ2-5, with a weak D call TRBD2 (6 bases). The CDR3 sequence is 18 residues long. CDR1 and CDR2 from the germline V gene are MNHEY and SVGEGT. Trimming left V 2 bases short and J 5 bases short, with 24 bases between. CDR3 region: CASSYDSGLLLRRETQYF. The CDR3 nucleotides are TGTGCCAGCAGTTACGACTCAGGACTACTACTCCGGAGGGAGACCCAGTACTTC.

This clone is a singleton in its sample. V is TRBV5-5 and J is TRBJ1-2; no clear D. Trimming took 0 bases from V and 7 from J, leaving 13 bases between them. This CDR3 spans 14 amino acids. Germline V CDR1 and CDR2: SGHKS, YYEKEE (reference sequence). CDR3 nucleotide sequence: TGTGCCAGCAGCTTGGATCAGGCCGGGCCTGGCTACACCTTC. Translating gives CASSLDQAGPGYTF. The whole variable domain, filled in from reference TRBV5-5 and TRBJ1-2, reads DAGVTQSPTHLIKTRGQQVTLRCSPISGHKSVSWYQQVLGQGPQFIFQYYEKEERGRGNFPDRFSARQFPNYSSELNVNALLLGDSALYLCASSLDQAGPGYTFGSGTRLTVV.

This rearrangement joins TRBV28 to TRBJ1-5; D not resolved. CDR1 MDHEN and CDR2 SYDVKM come from the germline V gene. V lost 1 base and J 7 bases, leaving 20 bases between the germline ends. The CDR3 loop spans 17 amino acids. The CDR3 region has the DNA TGTGCCAGCAGTTTATCAACTGGCAGTGCCCAAGGGCAGCCCCAGCATTTT. Its protein product is CASSLSTGSAQGQPQHF.

This clone turned up a few times. CDR3 residues: CASSGTGTGGGYSSYEQYF. For the CDR3, the DNA is TGTGCCAGCAGTGGCACCGGGACAGGGGGCGGATACAGCTCCTACGAGCAGTACTTC. This rearrangement joins TRBV28 to TRBJ2-7; TRBD1 matches 12 bases. The V gene end was trimmed by 5 bases and the J gene end by 0 bases; junction bases not matched to a gene: 14. CDR3 size: 19 residues. Per germline, CDR1 MDHEN and CDR2 SYDVKM.

J is TRBJ2-5 and V is TRBV5-5, with 10 bases aligning to TRBD1. V was pared by 5 bases and J by 5 bases, with 18 bases of the junction left unmatched. The CDR3 has 18 residues. The germline CDR1 and CDR2 sequences are SGHKS and YYEKEE (reference sequence). The CDR3 loop is CASRPSPGQGIRRETQYF. Here the CDR3 DNA reads TGTGCCAGCAGGCCATCGCCGGGACAGGGGATCAGGCGGGAGACCCAGTACTTC.

This sequence joins TRBV19 and TRBJ2-5, with 8 bases identical to TRBD1. This CDR3 spans 15 amino acids. Germline loops: CDR1 LNHDA, CDR2 SQIVND (reference sequence). V gave up 6 bases and J gave up 0 bases; unmatched junction bases: 6. The CDR3 coding sequence is TGTGCCAGTAGCCTGGGACAGGTTCACCAAGAGACCCAGTACTTC. Translation gives CASSLGQVHQETQYF.

V and J are TRBV4-1 and TRBJ2-5; the match to TRBD2 covers 7 bases. Trimming cost V 0 bases and J 2 bases; bases outside gene matches: 6. CDR1 and CDR2 (germline): MGHRA, YSYEKL. The CDR3 is made up of 16 amino acids. The CDR3 loop is CASSQEASGPQETQYF. The CDR3, as DNA: TGCGCCAGCAGCCAAGAGGCTAGCGGACCACAAGAGACCCAGTACTTC.

The chain has TRBV30 and TRBJ1-1; no firm D call. This CDR3 is built from 11 residues. Germline CDR1 and CDR2: GTSNPN and SVGIG (reference sequence). Trimming removed 8 bases at V and 10 bases at J, with 17 bases between. CDR3 residues: CAGKLGRRAFF. As DNA, the CDR3 is TGTGCCGGAAAGTTGGGGAGGCGAGCTTTCTTT.

The genes are TRBV28 and TRBJ2-2, with D perhaps given as TRBD1 or TRBD2 (5 bases each). Trimming stripped 2 bases from V and 9 bases from J, with 10 bases between. This CDR3 comprises 13 residues. Germline loops: CDR1 MDHEN, CDR2 SYDVKM. DNA of the CDR3: TGTGCCAGCAGTTTAAACGGGGCCCGGGAGCTGTTTTTT. This encodes CASSLNGARELFF.

This clone was found once. The chain couples TRBV5-5 to TRBJ2-7, with 7 positions matching TRBD1. The CDR3 has 14 amino acids. Germline lookup yields CDR1 SGHKS and CDR2 YYEKEE (reference sequence). J gave up 3 bases and V 0 bases, and 3 bases lay outside the gene matches. The CDR3 DNA sequence: TGTGCCAGCAGCTTGGGGACAGGTTACTACGAGCAGTACTTC. Residues: CASSLGTGYYEQYF.

This clone occurred once. The rearrangement uses TRBV5-1 and TRBJ2-7, with D perhaps TRBD1 or TRBD2 (5 bases each). Trimming removed 4 bases from V and 5 bases from J, with 19 bases in between. Germline CDR1 reads SGHRS; CDR2 reads YFSETQ. The CDR3 length is 15 residues. The CDR3 reads CASSQLGESLNEQYF. The CDR3 region has the DNA TGCGCCAGCAGCCAATTGGGGGAGTCTTTGAACGAGCAGTACTTC.

The V gene is TRBV29-1, the J gene TRBJ2-3, with D unclear. V shed 4 bases and J shed 4 bases, with 12 bases lying between them. Germline values: CDR1 SQVTM, CDR2 ANQGSEA. This CDR3 region has 13 residues. The DNA of the CDR3 is TGCAGCGTTGGGGATACACGCGCAGATACGCAGTATTTT. It yields the protein CSVGDTRADTQYF.

The gene calls are TRBV6-2 or TRBV6-3 and TRBJ2-7; maybe TRBD1 (6 bases). This CDR3 comprises 16 residues. Germline assignment: CDR1 MNHEY and CDR2 SVGEGT. V was cut by 5 bases and J by 3 bases, with 20 bases left in between. CDR3 in amino acids: CASSPIPTGGFYEQYF. As DNA, the CDR3 is TGTGCCAGCAGTCCAATACCGACAGGCGGGTTCTACGAGCAGTACTTC.

Of note for this clone: Other DNA sequences in this specimen translate into the identical CDR3. V usage is TRBV5-8 and J usage is TRBJ1-4; perhaps TRBD1 as D (6 bases). V lost 0 bases and J lost 7, with 7 bases in between. CDR1 is SGHTS, CDR2 YDEGEE, per germline. CDR3 size: 13 residues. CDR3 sequence: CASSLVTGEKLFF. The CDR3 DNA reads TGTGCCAGCAGCTTGGTGACAGGTGAAAAACTGTTTTTT. The full variable domain, with the rest looked up from reference TRBV5-8 and TRBJ1-4, is EAGVTQSPTHLIKTRGQQATLRCSPISGHTSVYWYQQALGLGLQFLLWYDEGEERNRGNFPPRFSGRQFPNYSSELNVNALELEDSALYLCASSLVTGEKLFFGSGTQLSVL.

CDR3 DNA sequence: TGTGCCAGCAGCTTAGCGGGGGGGGTGGGCGCTGGCTACACCTTC. It encodes CASSLAGGVGAGYTF. The chain is built from TRBV7-8 and TRBJ1-2; tentative D call: TRBD1 (5 bases). Germline CDR1 reads SGHVS; CDR2 reads FQNEAQ. The CDR3 is 15 residues long. V was trimmed by 0 bases and J by 7 bases, leaving 15 bases between them.